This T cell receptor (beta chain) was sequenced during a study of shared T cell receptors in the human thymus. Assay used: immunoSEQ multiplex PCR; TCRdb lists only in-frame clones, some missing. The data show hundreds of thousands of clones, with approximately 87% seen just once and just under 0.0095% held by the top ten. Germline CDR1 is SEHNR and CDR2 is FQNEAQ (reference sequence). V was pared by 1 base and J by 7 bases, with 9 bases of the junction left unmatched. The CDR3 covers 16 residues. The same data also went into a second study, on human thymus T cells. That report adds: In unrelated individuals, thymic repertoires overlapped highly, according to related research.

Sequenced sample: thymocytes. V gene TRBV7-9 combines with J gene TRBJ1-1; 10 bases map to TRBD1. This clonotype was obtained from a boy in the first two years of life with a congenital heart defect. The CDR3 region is CASSLEGTGERLEAFF. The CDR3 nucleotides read TGTGCCAGCAGCTTAGAGGGGACAGGGGAAAGACTTGAAGCTTTCTTT.